This T cell receptor (beta chain) was profiled in a study of vaccination and CD4 T cells after COVID-19. As for the study in general: Two Hispanic individuals were among six male and four female convalescent patients.

Treatment meaning: approximately 9-day PBMC culture with coronavirus spike peptide pools or control peptides (ViraFEST assay). Researchers reported culturing two million PBMCs per well with roughly 10 IU/ml IL-2 and about 9 ug/ml peptide pools. This clonotype appeared a few times. Its antigen is currently unknown. Sequencing of cultured CD4+ T cell DNA used the Oncomine TCR Beta short-read assay. TCRdb recomputed calls from the PCR reads with MiXCR, one row per CDR3 protein. The repertoire holds 13,000 or so distinct CDR3 sequences, with roughly two thirds as singletons. The sample comprised CD4+ T cells from blood, cultured in vitro. This sequence was found in a human donor who had recovered from COVID-19.

The chain's CDR3 is CASSLWTGRTGELFF. The CDR3 region has the DNA TGTGCCAGCAGCCTATGGACAGGGCGTACCGGGGAGCTGTTTTTT. The chain combines TRBV7-2 with TRBJ2-2; 8 nucleotides match TRBD1. The germline V gene has CDR1 SGHTA and CDR2 FQGNSA. V shed 5 bases, J shed 5 bases, and the junction held 7 bases outside the gene matches. The CDR3 is 15 amino acids.